A selection of T cell receptor beta chains follows, all from one sample in a study of control samples from healthy donors and cancer patients. The data were produced by immunoSEQ multiplex PCR, yet TCRdb's version contains in-frame clones alone and is incomplete. The sample gives over 85,000 clones, 84% of which show up once; approximately 38% is in the top ten. The sample taken for sequencing was PBMCs. The receptor set was obtained from a man aged 70-80 years with lung cancer. CDR3s include the opening cysteine and the closing phenylalanine or tryptophan. Each record gives: J gene, D gene, clone size, V gene, CDR3 length, CDR3 DNA, CDR3 protein. A D gene is named only where the DNA matches it firmly. A row's size may be missing; if present it is once, few, many or a size class.

j_call: TRBJ1-5
d_call: -
clone_size: -
v_call: TRBV4-2
cdr3_length: 16
cdr3_nt: TGTGCCAGCAGCCAAGAACTTACCCGAGCGGGTCAGCCCCAGCATTTT
cdr3_aa: CASSQELTRAGQPQHF

j_call: TRBJ1-4
d_call: TRBD1
clone_size: -
v_call: TRBV20-1
cdr3_length: 15
cdr3_nt: TGCAGTGCTAGTCGAACCGGGACAGTTAATGAAAAACTGTTTTTT
cdr3_aa: CSASRTGTVNEKLFF

j_call: TRBJ2-5
d_call: -
clone_size: -
v_call: TRBV24-1
cdr3_length: 12
cdr3_nt: TGTGCCACCAGTGATTACAAGGAGACCCAGTACTTC
cdr3_aa: CATSDYKETQYF

j_call: TRBJ1-1
d_call: -
clone_size: -
v_call: TRBV4-1
cdr3_length: 17
cdr3_nt: TGCGCCAGCAGCCAAGATCTGGTAGGACATCGGTCCACTGAAGCTTTCTTT
cdr3_aa: CASSQDLVGHRSTEAFF

j_call: TRBJ1-3
d_call: -
clone_size: -
v_call: TRBV6-5
cdr3_length: 15
cdr3_nt: TGTGCCAGCAGCCCCATAGTAAGCTCTGGAAACACCATATATTTT
cdr3_aa: CASSPIVSSGNTIYF

j_call: TRBJ2-6
d_call: TRBD1
clone_size: -
v_call: TRBV29-1
cdr3_length: 14
cdr3_nt: TGCAGCGTCCGGACAGGTACAGGGGCCAACGTCCTGACTTTC
cdr3_aa: CSVRTGTGANVLTF

j_call: TRBJ1-5
d_call: -
clone_size: -
v_call: TRBV30
cdr3_length: 13
cdr3_nt: TGTGCCTGGAGCGAGCAAAACAATCAGCCCCAGCATTTT
cdr3_aa: CAWSEQNNQPQHF

j_call: TRBJ1-2
d_call: -
clone_size: -
v_call: TRBV20-1
cdr3_length: 13
cdr3_nt: TGCAGTGCTAGTAGCCAGGGGAACTATGGCTACACCTTC
cdr3_aa: CSASSQGNYGYTF

j_call: TRBJ2-3
d_call: -
clone_size: -
v_call: TRBV9
cdr3_length: 14
cdr3_nt: TGTGCCAGCAGCGTGGGGGGCCGAACAGATACGCAGTATTTT
cdr3_aa: CASSVGGRTDTQYF

j_call: TRBJ2-1
d_call: -
clone_size: -
v_call: TRBV6-2/TRBV6-3
cdr3_length: 12
cdr3_nt: TGTGCCAGCAGTAAGCTGGGGAATGAGCAGTTCTTC
cdr3_aa: CASSKLGNEQFF

j_call: TRBJ1-1
d_call: -
clone_size: -
v_call: TRBV19
cdr3_length: 16
cdr3_nt: TGTGCCAGTAGTCTCCGCCGGGACGGATACAACACTGAAGCTTTCTTT
cdr3_aa: CASSLRRDGYNTEAFF

j_call: TRBJ2-5
d_call: -
clone_size: -
v_call: TRBV5-1
cdr3_length: 15
cdr3_nt: TGCGCCAGCAGCTTGAGAGGGTCCGACGGGGAGACCCAGTACTTC
cdr3_aa: CASSLRGSDGETQYF

j_call: TRBJ1-5
d_call: TRBD1
clone_size: -
v_call: TRBV27
cdr3_length: 15
cdr3_nt: TGTGCCAGCAGTTCACAGGGGGTGAGCAATCAGCCCCAGCATTTT
cdr3_aa: CASSSQGVSNQPQHF

j_call: TRBJ2-3
d_call: TRBD1
clone_size: -
v_call: TRBV9
cdr3_length: 16
cdr3_nt: TGTGCCAGCAGCGTCGAAAGACAGGGGGAGGCAGATACGCAGTATTTT
cdr3_aa: CASSVERQGEADTQYF

j_call: TRBJ1-4
d_call: -
clone_size: -
v_call: TRBV19
cdr3_length: 15
cdr3_nt: TGTGCCAGTAGTCGAAAGACGGGATATAATGAAAAACTGTTTTTT
cdr3_aa: CASSRKTGYNEKLFF

j_call: TRBJ1-6
d_call: TRBD1
clone_size: few
v_call: TRBV19
cdr3_length: 16
cdr3_nt: TGTGCCAGTAGTCTGCCGGGACAGCGTTATAATTCACCCCTCCACTTT
cdr3_aa: CASSLPGQRYNSPLHF

j_call: TRBJ1-6
d_call: -
clone_size: once
v_call: TRBV11-3
cdr3_length: 15
cdr3_nt: TGTGCCAGCAGCTTAGACAGCGGCTATAATTCACCCCTCCACTTT
cdr3_aa: CASSLDSGYNSPLHF

j_call: TRBJ1-1
d_call: -
clone_size: -
v_call: TRBV19
cdr3_length: 12
cdr3_nt: TGTGCCAGTAGTTCCCTAACAGCTGAAGCTTTCTTT
cdr3_aa: CASSSLTAEAFF

j_call: TRBJ1-5
d_call: -
clone_size: -
v_call: TRBV10-2
cdr3_length: 14
cdr3_nt: TGCGCCAGCAGTGAGACGGCTCGGGGCCAGCCCCAGCATTTT
cdr3_aa: CASSETARGQPQHF

j_call: TRBJ1-6
d_call: -
clone_size: -
v_call: TRBV6-5
cdr3_length: 11
cdr3_nt: TGTGCCAGCAAGACCAATTCACCCCTCCACTTT
cdr3_aa: CASKTNSPLHF

j_call: TRBJ2-1
d_call: -
clone_size: -
v_call: TRBV24-1
cdr3_length: 17
cdr3_nt: TGTGCCACCAGTGATCCGCTTACTCGCGGGGTTGGGAATGAGCAGTTCTTC
cdr3_aa: CATSDPLTRGVGNEQFF

j_call: TRBJ2-4
d_call: TRBD1
clone_size: -
v_call: TRBV6-5
cdr3_length: 13
cdr3_nt: TGTGCCAGCGGGGACAGGGCCAAAAACATTCAGTACTTC
cdr3_aa: CASGDRAKNIQYF

j_call: TRBJ1-4
d_call: -
clone_size: -
v_call: TRBV19
cdr3_length: 15
cdr3_nt: TGTGCCAGTAGTCCCCCGGGGGCCACTAATGAAAAACTGTTTTTT
cdr3_aa: CASSPPGATNEKLFF

j_call: TRBJ2-7
d_call: -
clone_size: -
v_call: TRBV6-5
cdr3_length: 14
cdr3_nt: TGTGCCAGCAAACCCTCGGGTGGCACCTACGAGCAGTACTTC
cdr3_aa: CASKPSGGTYEQYF

j_call: TRBJ1-1
d_call: -
clone_size: -
v_call: TRBV5-1
cdr3_length: 15
cdr3_nt: TGCGCCAGCAGCTTGGTAAGACAGTCGAACACTGAAGCTTTCTTT
cdr3_aa: CASSLVRQSNTEAFF

j_call: TRBJ1-2
d_call: -
clone_size: -
v_call: TRBV27
cdr3_length: 14
cdr3_nt: TGTGCCACCTGGAGGGCGTACAGCCACTATGGCTACACCTTC
cdr3_aa: CATWRAYSHYGYTF

j_call: TRBJ2-5
d_call: TRBD2
clone_size: -
v_call: TRBV7-2
cdr3_length: 18
cdr3_nt: TGTGCCAGCAGCTTATACCCGGGACTAGCGGGGGGGGCCGAGACCCAGTACTTC
cdr3_aa: CASSLYPGLAGGAETQYF

j_call: TRBJ1-6
d_call: -
clone_size: once
v_call: TRBV7-9
cdr3_length: 15
cdr3_nt: TGTGCCAGCAGCGGTTCTAGCTCCTATAATTCACCCCTCCACTTT
cdr3_aa: CASSGSSSYNSPLHF

j_call: TRBJ1-1
d_call: -
clone_size: -
v_call: TRBV3-1/TRBV3-2
cdr3_length: 14
cdr3_nt: TGTGCCAGCAGCCAAGTCATTTCCCCCTATGAAGCTTTCTTT
cdr3_aa: CASSQVISPYEAFF

j_call: TRBJ2-6
d_call: -
clone_size: -
v_call: TRBV2
cdr3_length: 15
cdr3_nt: TGTGCCAGCAGTGTGGGGAGCTCTGGGGCCAACGTCCTGACTTTC
cdr3_aa: CASSVGSSGANVLTF

j_call: TRBJ1-6
d_call: -
clone_size: -
v_call: TRBV7-2
cdr3_length: 14
cdr3_nt: TGTGCCAGCAGCTTAGGGAACAGGGTTTCACCCCTCCACTTT
cdr3_aa: CASSLGNRVSPLHF

j_call: TRBJ2-7
d_call: -
clone_size: -
v_call: TRBV3-1/TRBV3-2
cdr3_length: 15
cdr3_nt: TGTGCCAGCAGCCAAGACCTTGTGGGAGCCTACGAGCAGTACTTC
cdr3_aa: CASSQDLVGAYEQYF

j_call: TRBJ1-2
d_call: -
clone_size: -
v_call: TRBV28
cdr3_length: 14
cdr3_nt: TGTGCCAGCAGTTTATCGTCTCGGGGGTATGGCTACACCTTC
cdr3_aa: CASSLSSRGYGYTF

j_call: TRBJ2-3
d_call: -
clone_size: -
v_call: TRBV28
cdr3_length: 12
cdr3_nt: TGTGCCAGCAGTGCGCCGGGAAGGAAGCAGTATTTT
cdr3_aa: CASSAPGRKQYF

j_call: TRBJ1-4
d_call: -
clone_size: -
v_call: TRBV19
cdr3_length: 13
cdr3_nt: TGTGCCAGTAGTATACGGGCAGACGAAAAACTGTTTTTT
cdr3_aa: CASSIRADEKLFF

j_call: TRBJ2-7
d_call: -
clone_size: -
v_call: TRBV5-4
cdr3_length: 13
cdr3_nt: TGTGCCAGCAGCGGGGGACGGCAATACGAGCAGTACTTC
cdr3_aa: CASSGGRQYEQYF

j_call: TRBJ1-3
d_call: -
clone_size: once
v_call: TRBV6-1
cdr3_length: 15
cdr3_nt: TGTGCCAGCAGTGAATCCAGTTTCCGTGGAAACACCATATATTTT
cdr3_aa: CASSESSFRGNTIYF

j_call: TRBJ2-1
d_call: TRBD2
clone_size: -
v_call: TRBV11-2
cdr3_length: 17
cdr3_nt: TGTGCCAGCAGCCCCAGGGAGGGGCGGGCGGGTGGAAATGAGCAGTTCTTC
cdr3_aa: CASSPREGRAGGNEQFF

j_call: TRBJ2-7
d_call: TRBD1
clone_size: -
v_call: TRBV11-2
cdr3_length: 13
cdr3_nt: TGTGCCAGCAGCCCGCAGACAGGGGGTGTGCAGTACTTC
cdr3_aa: CASSPQTGGVQYF

j_call: TRBJ2-3
d_call: -
clone_size: -
v_call: TRBV7-3
cdr3_length: 13
cdr3_nt: TGTGCCAGCAGCTTAACGCAGGTAGATACGCAGTATTTT
cdr3_aa: CASSLTQVDTQYF

j_call: TRBJ2-7
d_call: -
clone_size: -
v_call: TRBV5-1
cdr3_length: 14
cdr3_nt: TGCGCCAGCAGCCCACGGACGGTTACCTACGAGCAGTACTTC
cdr3_aa: CASSPRTVTYEQYF

j_call: TRBJ2-4
d_call: TRBD2
clone_size: -
v_call: TRBV5-8
cdr3_length: 18
cdr3_nt: TGTGCCAGCAGCCCAGGGACTAATCCGCTGATGGCCAAAAACATTCAGTACTTC
cdr3_aa: CASSPGTNPLMAKNIQYF

j_call: TRBJ2-7
d_call: TRBD1
clone_size: -
v_call: TRBV5-1
cdr3_length: 15
cdr3_nt: TGCGCCAGCAGCCCCGGACAGGGGCCTCCCTACGAGCAGTACTTC
cdr3_aa: CASSPGQGPPYEQYF

j_call: TRBJ1-4
d_call: -
clone_size: -
v_call: TRBV4-3
cdr3_length: 16
cdr3_nt: TGCGCCAGCAGCCAAGACTCGGGGGCCGCTAATGAAAAACTGTTTTTT
cdr3_aa: CASSQDSGAANEKLFF

j_call: TRBJ2-7
d_call: TRBD1
clone_size: -
v_call: TRBV12-3/TRBV12-4
cdr3_length: 13
cdr3_nt: TGTGCCAGCACCAAACAGGGGGCCGACGAGCAGTACTTC
cdr3_aa: CASTKQGADEQYF

j_call: TRBJ2-5
d_call: -
clone_size: -
v_call: TRBV7-7
cdr3_length: 14
cdr3_nt: TGTGCTAGCAGCAAGGACAGATTACAAGAGACCCAGTACTTC
cdr3_aa: CASSKDRLQETQYF

j_call: TRBJ2-3
d_call: -
clone_size: -
v_call: TRBV6-2/TRBV6-3
cdr3_length: 17
cdr3_nt: TGTGCCAGCAGTTACCCGGGGCTCCTGGGGGACACAGATACGCAGTATTTT
cdr3_aa: CASSYPGLLGDTDTQYF

j_call: TRBJ2-1
d_call: TRBD2
clone_size: -
v_call: TRBV9
cdr3_length: 15
cdr3_nt: TGTGCCAGCAGCGTTACTAGCGGGGGGGCCAATGAGCAGTTCTTC
cdr3_aa: CASSVTSGGANEQFF

j_call: TRBJ2-3
d_call: TRBD2
clone_size: -
v_call: TRBV18
cdr3_length: 16
cdr3_nt: TGTGCCAGCTCAAAGAAAGCGGGGGGGCCCACAGATACGCAGTATTTT
cdr3_aa: CASSKKAGGPTDTQYF

j_call: TRBJ2-7
d_call: TRBD1
clone_size: few
v_call: TRBV19
cdr3_length: 12
cdr3_nt: TGTGCCAGTAGCCTAGACAGGGACGAGCAGTACTTC
cdr3_aa: CASSLDRDEQYF

j_call: TRBJ2-7
d_call: TRBD2
clone_size: -
v_call: TRBV19
cdr3_length: 14
cdr3_nt: TGTGCCAGTGGGCGGGAGGACCCTTCCTACGAGCAGTACTTC
cdr3_aa: CASGREDPSYEQYF

j_call: TRBJ2-3
d_call: -
clone_size: -
v_call: TRBV24-1
cdr3_length: 14
cdr3_nt: TGTGCCACCAGTGAATTAGCGGCCACAGATACGCAGTATTTT
cdr3_aa: CATSELAATDTQYF

j_call: TRBJ2-7
d_call: TRBD1
clone_size: -
v_call: TRBV4-1
cdr3_length: 20
cdr3_nt: TGCGCCAGCAGCCAAGATCATGATGGACAGGGGGCGTCACGGTCCTACGAGCAGTACTTC
cdr3_aa: CASSQDHDGQGASRSYEQYF

j_call: TRBJ1-3
d_call: -
clone_size: few
v_call: TRBV21-1
cdr3_length: 15
cdr3_nt: TGTGCCAGCAGCTCCGACAGGGGGCCTAGAAACACCATATATTTT
cdr3_aa: CASSSDRGPRNTIYF

j_call: TRBJ2-2
d_call: TRBD2
clone_size: -
v_call: TRBV5-1
cdr3_length: 18
cdr3_nt: TGCGCCAGCAGCTTCGGACTAGCGGGGGGCCAGAACACCGGGGAGCTGTTTTTT
cdr3_aa: CASSFGLAGGQNTGELFF